The T cell receptor (beta chain) described here comes from a study of response to subunit inactivated influenza vaccine. General study findings and limits: Few new T cells, the authors suggested, are recruited by each seasonal influenza vaccination.

This clonotype was picked up a small number of times. Antigen unknown. TCRdb processed the RT-PCR reads anew with MiXCR; each CDR3 protein has one entry. The data contain roughly 630,000 distinct CDR3 sequences, roughly 15% of them seen just once; the ten biggest clones take up roughly 7.2%. The source was PBMCs from blood, collected 14 days before vaccination. This sequence originates from a man between 50 and 59 years old who received an inactivated influenza vaccine.

CDR3 in DNA: TGCAGTGCTCTCTTAGTCAGGGCGAGCTCCTACAATGAGCAGTTCTTC. Residues: CSALLVRASSYNEQFF. The chain recombines TRBV20-1 with TRBJ2-1; D may be TRBD1 (5 bases). V dropped 5 bases and J dropped 0 bases, with 17 bases sitting between them. CDR3 length equals 16 residues. Germline V gene sequence: CDR1 DFQATT, CDR2 SNEGSKA (reference sequence).